This is a list of T cell receptor beta chains from one sample in a study of neurological immune-mediated disorders. TCRdb redid the calling of the 5' RACE reads with MiXCR, one entry per CDR3 protein. This repertoire shows some 38,000 distinct CDR3 sequences, less than 3.5% found once; its top ten account for around 8%. Sequencing input: PBMCs. The receptors come from a woman aged 55-70 years with multiple sclerosis. The CDR3 runs from the conserved cysteine through the conserved F or W. D genes are given only for firm matches. Size is stated as once, few, many or a size class.

D gene,J gene,clone size,V gene,CDR3 protein,CDR3 DNA
TRBD2,TRBJ2-1,many,TRBV18,CASSPRTSGGLSSYNEQFF,TGTGCCAGCTCACCCCGGACTAGCGGGGGATTGAGCTCCTACAATGAGCAGTTCTTC
.,TRBJ1-4,many,TRBV12-3/TRBV12-4,CATTTRGGRGEKLFF,TGTGCCACCACAACCCGGGGGGGCAGAGGAGAAAAACTGTTTTTT
.,TRBJ2-7,many,TRBV2,CASTSGTPYEQYF,TGTGCCAGCACCTCGGGGACCCCCTACGAGCAGTACTTC
.,TRBJ2-2,many,TRBV7-2,CASSLWSNTGELFF,TGTGCCAGCAGCTTGTGGAGCAACACCGGGGAGCTGTTTTTT
.,TRBJ1-5,many,TRBV6-5,CASSYSGEGGQPQHF,TGTGCCAGCAGTTACTCTGGGGAGGGAGGTCAGCCCCAGCATTTT
.,TRBJ2-5,many,TRBV12-3/TRBV12-4,CASSGVQGSETQYF,TGTGCCAGCAGTGGCGTACAGGGTTCGGAGACCCAGTACTTC
.,TRBJ1-1,many,TRBV15,CATSRAQAYTEAFF,TGTGCCACCAGCAGAGCCCAGGCCTACACTGAAGCTTTCTTT
.,TRBJ1-1,many,TRBV7-2,CASSLQMLDTEAFF,TGTGCCAGCAGCCTGCAGATGTTGGACACTGAAGCTTTCTTT
.,TRBJ2-5,many,TRBV3-1,CASSQDWPGTGQETQYF,TGTGCCAGCAGCCAAGATTGGCCCGGAACAGGGCAAGAGACCCAGTACTTC
.,TRBJ2-7,many,TRBV7-2,CASSMDTEYEQYF,TGTGCCAGCAGCATGGACACGGAATACGAGCAGTACTTC
.,TRBJ1-2,many,TRBV4-1,CASSQGLGTNYGYTF,TGCGCCAGCAGCCAAGGTTTGGGGACTAACTATGGCTACACCTTC
TRBD1,TRBJ2-7,many,TRBV5-1,CASSLAGTGGEQYF,TGCGCCAGCAGCTTGGCCGGGACAGGGGGCGAGCAGTACTTC
.,TRBJ1-1,many,TRBV20-1,CSARATPGTEAFF,TGCAGTGCTAGAGCCACGCCGGGCACTGAAGCTTTCTTT
.,TRBJ1-2,many,TRBV3-1,CASSQRSVYRRLGYTF,TGTGCCAGCAGCCAAAGATCGGTCTACAGAAGGCTTGGCTACACCTTC
.,TRBJ2-7,many,TRBV7-2,CASSPPGPYEQYF,TGTGCCAGCAGCCCTCCGGGACCCTACGAGCAGTACTTC
.,TRBJ1-6,few,TRBV20-1,CSTDRMSSPLHF,TGCAGTACAGACAGAATGAGCTCACCCCTCCACTTT